These 30 T cell receptor beta chains came from one sample sequenced in a study of identical twins. TCRdb itself ran the 5' RACE reads through MiXCR, one entry per CDR3 protein. This table has 400,000 or so distinct CDR3 sequences, roughly 10% appearing once. Specimen: naive T cells sorted from blood. The receptor source for this set is a woman between 50 and 59 years old in good health.

Remarks on this clonotype: A read error is likely, as this CDR3 ends without the conserved phenylalanine or tryptophan. The DNA is omitted, as the CDR3 cannot be located on it reliably, and the CDR3 follows TCRdb's listing. The gene calls are TRBV27 and TRBJ2-5; the table assigns TRBD2, which was not confirmed against the DNA. With termini counted, the CDR3 has 8 amino acids. CDR1 and CDR2 from the germline V gene are MNHEY and SMNVEV (reference sequence). The CDR3 is CARGPVSA.

This clonotype was seen many times. Written as DNA, the CDR3 is TGTGCCAGCAGGGCCATGGCGGGAGGGGTAACAGATACGCAGTATTTT. It yields the protein CASRAMAGGVTDTQYF. The genes are TRBV27 and TRBJ2-3; 9 positions match TRBD2. V shed 6 bases, J shed 3 bases, and the junction held 10 bases outside the gene matches. The CDR3 is made up of 16 amino acids. Per germline, CDR1 MNHEY and CDR2 SMNVEV (reference sequence).

The chain couples TRBV20-1 to TRBJ2-3; 8 bases fit TRBD2. The CDR3 is 13 amino acids. After removal of 6 bases from V and 6 bases from J, the junction contained 8 bases not matched to a gene. CDR1 is DFQATT and CDR2 is SNEGSKA in the germline V gene (reference sequence). CDR3 sequence: CSARTGGPDTQYF. The CDR3 nucleotides are TGCAGTGCCAGGACGGGAGGGCCGGATACGCAGTATTTT.

The rearrangement joins TRBV5-1 to TRBJ1-5; D is ambiguous. The germline V gene has CDR1 SGHRS and CDR2 YFSETQ. The CDR3 spans 13 residues. Between the trimmed V and J ends, which lost 4 bases and 4 bases, there was a span of 9 bases. CDR3 sequence: CASSVDLNQPQHF. The CDR3 DNA sequence: TGCGCCAGCAGCGTAGACCTAAATCAGCCCCAGCATTTT.

This clonotype was detected ten times or more. The chain has TRBV5-1 and TRBJ2-1; D may be TRBD2 (7 bases). Trimming cost V 3 bases and J 2 bases, with 15 bases left between them. Germline CDR1 SGHRS, CDR2 YFSETQ. The CDR3 length is 16 residues. The CDR3: CASSWGRESAYNEQFF. The CDR3 DNA follows: TGCGCCAGCAGCTGGGGGCGGGAGAGTGCCTACAATGAGCAGTTCTTC.

This clonotype was detected many times. CDR3 amino acids: CASCPPGVLRNEQFF. The CDR3 DNA reads TGTGCCAGCTGCCCCCCAGGGGTTTTGCGCAATGAGCAGTTCTTC. This chain links TRBV7-8 with TRBJ2-1, with a possible D match to TRBD1 (6 bases). This CDR3 region has 15 residues. Trimming stripped 8 bases from V and 6 bases from J, with 20 bases between. CDR1 is SGHVS, CDR2 FQNEAQ, per germline. Looking up the rest from reference TRBV7-8 and TRBJ2-1 gives the full variable domain: GAGVSQSPRYKVAKRGQDVALRCDPISGHVSLFWYQQALGQGPEFLTYFQNEAQLDKSGLPSDRFFAERPEGSVSTLKIQRTQQEDSAVYLCASCPPGVLRNEQFFGPGTRLTVL.

This clonotype was detected ten times or more. This chain joins TRBV5-1 and TRBJ2-1; D remains unclear. The CDR3 sequence is 14 residues long. Trimming removed 1 base at V and 4 bases at J, with 9 bases between. Looked up from germline, CDR1 is SGHRS and CDR2 is YFSETQ. The CDR3 here is CASSLNRDYNEQFF. For the CDR3, the DNA is TGCGCCAGCAGCTTGAATAGAGATTACAATGAGCAGTTCTTC. Together with reference TRBV5-1 and TRBJ2-1, the CDR3 gives the full variable domain: KAGVTQTPRYLIKTRGQQVTLSCSPISGHRSVSWYQQTPGQGLQFLFEYFSETQRNKGNFPGRFSGRQFSNSRSEMNVSTLELGDSALYLCASSLNRDYNEQFFGPGTRLTVL.

This clonotype has more than one count but fewer than ten. The chain combines TRBV12-3 or TRBV12-4 with TRBJ1-1; a possible D gene is TRBD1 (6 bases). This CDR3 contains 13 residues. V dropped 6 bases and J dropped 5 bases, with 13 bases sitting between them. Written as DNA, the CDR3 is TGTGCCAGCAGACGCCCCGGACAGACTGAAGCTTTCTTT. This sequence encodes CASRRPGQTEAFF.

This clonotype was found once. This may arise from a read error, as a much more abundant clone is one base away. The gene calls are TRBV29-1 and TRBJ2-7; 7 bases match TRBD2. V dropped 3 bases and J dropped 3; count of bases not matched to a gene: 5. CDR1 is SQVTM, CDR2 ANQGSEA, per germline. The CDR3 has 13 residues. CDR3 sequence (DNA): TGCAGCGTTGATACGGGAGGAAGCTACGAGCAGTACTTC. It translates to CSVDTGGSYEQYF.

This clonotype has ten or more counts. This chain joins TRBV29-1 and TRBJ2-1; 14 bases agree with TRBD2. The CDR3 loop spans 15 amino acids. Looked up from germline, CDR1 is SQVTM and CDR2 is ANQGSEA. The J segment lost 7 bases and the V segment lost 7 bases, leaving 9 bases of the junction unmatched. In nucleotides, the CDR3 is TGCAGCGCCAGCCTCGGGACTAGCGGGAGAAATGAGCAGTTCTTC. It translates to CSASLGTSGRNEQFF.

J is TRBJ2-5 and V is TRBV7-8; 8 bases are a match to TRBD2. CDR3 size: 13 residues. The germline CDR1 and CDR2 sequences are SGHVS and FQNEAQ. The J segment lost 6 bases and the V segment lost 6 bases, leaving 6 bases of the junction unmatched. The CDR3 DNA follows: TGTGCCAGCAGTCACGGGGGGGGAAAGACCCAGTACTTC. It translates to CASSHGGGKTQYF.

This clonotype was counted only a few times. The rearrangement joins TRBV7-9 to TRBJ2-2; 10 positions agree with TRBD2. The CDR3 consists of 16 residues. V trimming: 3 bases; J trimming: 8 bases; junction bases outside the gene matches: 9. Germline V CDR1 and CDR2: SEHNR, FQNEAQ (reference sequence). Here the CDR3 reads CASSFILAGRKGELFF. CDR3 coding DNA: TGTGCCAGCAGCTTTATACTAGCGGGACGAAAAGGGGAGCTGTTTTTT.

This clonotype was observed a few times. The rearrangement joins TRBV14 to TRBJ2-5, with D uncertain. Germline loops: CDR1 SGHDN, CDR2 FVKESK. Trimming took off 4 bases at V and 7 bases at J, with 13 bases between the two ends. The CDR3 loop spans 13 amino acids. The CDR3 DNA sequence: TGTGCCAGCAGCCCCGGGCTATCGGGGACCCAGTACTTC. Translating it yields CASSPGLSGTQYF. The full variable domain, completed using reference TRBV14 and TRBJ2-5, is EAGVTQFPSHSVIEKGQTVTLRCDPISGHDNLYWYRRVMGKEIKFLLHFVKESKQDESGMPNNRFLAERTGGTYSTLKVQPAELEDSGVYFCASSPGLSGTQYFGPGTRLLVL.

This clonotype was seen only a few times. The chain recombines TRBV15 with TRBJ2-1; a possible D gene is TRBD2 (5 bases). The CDR3 runs to 14 residues. Per the germline V gene, CDR1 is LNHNV and CDR2 is YYDKDF (reference sequence). The V gene lost 5 bases and the J gene lost 9 bases, with 17 bases spanning the gap. In DNA, the CDR3 is TGTGCCACCAGCTCCTACCGGGGTAGCACTGAGCAGTTCTTC. The encoded protein is CATSSYRGSTEQFF.

This clonotype was observed a few times. The chain carries TRBV6-2 or TRBV6-3 and TRBJ1-1; no clear D gene. CDR3 length: 13 residues. Germline loops: CDR1 MNHEY, CDR2 SVGEGT. The ends were cut back, 7 bases at V and 1 base at J, with 10 bases in the middle. The CDR3 sequence is CASINLGNTEAFF. CDR3 sequence (DNA): TGTGCCAGCATAAACCTCGGGAACACTGAAGCTTTCTTT.

This clonotype has only a few counts. The chain recombines TRBV20-1 with TRBJ2-7, with 9 bases identical to TRBD1. The length of the CDR3 is 15 residues. Losses at the gene ends were 6 bases for V and 5 bases for J; bases not matched to a gene: 14. Germline V gene lookup returns CDR1 DFQATT and CDR2 SNEGSKA (reference sequence). As DNA, the CDR3 is TGCAGTGCGTACTCCGTAGGACAGGGGATCGACGAGCAGTACTTC. Residues: CSAYSVGQGIDEQYF.

The V and J genes are TRBV20-1 and TRBJ2-1, with TRBD1 matching 8 bases. V trimming: 1 base; J trimming: 7 bases; junction bases outside the gene matches: 6. The CDR3 extends over 14 amino acids. The germline gives CDR1 DFQATT, CDR2 SNEGSKA (reference sequence). The CDR3 loop reads CSARVPDRANEQFF. As DNA, the CDR3 is TGCAGTGCTAGAGTTCCGGACAGGGCGAATGAGCAGTTCTTC.

The V and J genes are TRBV6-5 and TRBJ2-7; D is unclear. The CDR3 loop spans 15 amino acids. The V end was cut by 0 bases, the J end by 2 bases, with 11 bases between. The germline V gene encodes CDR1 MNHEY and CDR2 SVGAGI. CDR3 DNA: TGTGCCAGCAGTTACTCATCGGACGGCGCCTACGAGCAGTACGTC. This encodes CASSYSSDGAYEQYV.

This clonotype was seen ten or more times. The junction differs from germline at one of its ends, possibly a read error. The chain is built from TRBV29-1 and TRBJ1-2, with D possibly matching TRBD1 (6 bases). In germline, CDR1 is SQVTM, CDR2 ANQGSEA. The CDR3 totals 14 residues. CDR3 DNA sequence: TGCAGCGTTAAAGAACAGAACAGGGTCTATGGCTACACCTTC. Its protein is CSVKEQNRVYGYTF.

The V call is TRBV20-1, the J call TRBJ1-2; D remains ambiguous. V dropped 1 base and J dropped 7 bases, with 13 bases sitting between them. The CDR3 has 13 residues. The germline gives CDR1 DFQATT, CDR2 SNEGSKA (reference sequence). CDR3 DNA: TGCAGTGCTAGAGGGAGGCGGGATGGTGGCTACACCTTC. It is translated as CSARGRRDGGYTF.

This clonotype was counted only a few times. V is TRBV6-5 and J is TRBJ2-7; D is perhaps TRBD2 (7 bases). V was trimmed by 2 bases and J by 7 bases, leaving 18 bases between them. This CDR3 spans 15 amino acids. CDR1 is MNHEY and CDR2 is SVGAGI in the germline V gene. The CDR3 is CASSYTAGAGEEQYF. DNA of the CDR3: TGTGCCAGCAGTTACACAGCAGGGGCGGGGGAGGAGCAGTACTTC.

In its sample, this clonotype was seen a few times. The chain joins TRBV12-3 or TRBV12-4 to TRBJ2-5, with TRBD1 as a possible D gene (5 bases). Trimming shortened V by 7 bases and J by 5 bases, and 11 bases separated the two germline ends. The CDR3 runs to 12 residues. CDR3 DNA: TGTGCCAGCAAGGGCAGGGCGGAGACCCAGTACTTC. It codes for CASKGRAETQYF.

This clonotype was counted only a few times. The chain has TRBV4-1 and TRBJ1-2, with TRBD1 as a possible D gene (5 bases). The CDR3 loop spans 14 amino acids. The V gene lost 0 bases and the J gene lost 5 bases, with 10 bases spanning the gap. CDR1 is MGHRA and CDR2 is YSYEKL in the germline V gene. CDR3 coding DNA: TGCGCCAGCAGCCAAGATCGGGGGGAGTATGGCTACACCTTC. Translated: CASSQDRGEYGYTF.

This clonotype was recorded many times. The rearrangement joins TRBV4-2 to TRBJ2-1; 12 positions match TRBD1. Trimming took 1 base from V and 2 from J; bases not matched to a gene: 9. In germline, CDR1 is LGHNA, CDR2 YNFKEQ. The CDR3 has 19 residues. CDR3 nucleotides: TGTGCCAGCAGCCAAGTTCCGGGACAGGGGGCGCTTACCTACAATGAGCAGTTCTTC. Translating gives CASSQVPGQGALTYNEQFF.

This clonotype was recorded many times. V gene TRBV9 combines with J gene TRBJ2-1; D is undetermined. V gave up 2 bases and J gave up 5 bases, with 5 bases separating them. The germline CDR1 and CDR2 sequences are SGDLS and YYNGEE. The CDR3 spans 12 residues. CDR3 sequence (DNA): TGTGCCAGCAGCGTCTCAAACAATGAGCAGTTCTTC. Translated: CASSVSNNEQFF.

The chain is built from TRBV13 and TRBJ2-5, with TRBD2 matching 9 bases. The length of the CDR3 is 14 residues. The germline V gene encodes CDR1 PRHDT and CDR2 FYEKMQ (reference sequence). The J segment lost 4 bases and the V segment lost 8 bases, leaving 8 bases of the junction unmatched. The chain's CDR3 is CASGRLAGSETQYF. The DNA for the CDR3 is TGTGCCAGCGGTAGGCTAGCGGGATCAGAGACCCAGTACTTC.

A word on this clonotype: The junction does not match germline at one end; this may be a read error. The chain combines TRBV5-1 with TRBJ1-2; D is ambiguous. CDR3 length equals 13 residues. CDR1 is SGHRS and CDR2 is YFSETQ in the germline V gene. CDR3 sequence (DNA): TGCGCCAGCAGCTTGGACAGTAACTATGGCTACCCCTTC. Translated, it gives CASSLDSNYGYPF.

V usage is TRBV5-1 and J usage is TRBJ1-1; 7 bases are a match to TRBD1. Per germline, CDR1 SGHRS and CDR2 YFSETQ. Trimming at V came to 4 bases and at J to 1 base, leaving 7 bases not matched to a gene. CDR3 size: 15 residues. CDR3 sequence reads: CASSRSGQTNTEAFF. In DNA form, the CDR3 reads TGCGCCAGCAGCAGGTCGGGACAGACGAACACTGAAGCTTTCTTT.

The sample holds many counts of this clonotype. The chain joins TRBV3-1 to TRBJ2-3; the match to TRBD1 covers 7 bases. Germline V lookup: CDR1 LGHDT, CDR2 YNNKEL (reference sequence). CDR3 length equals 12 residues. Trimming cost V 4 bases and J 9 bases; bases outside gene matches: 4. The CDR3 bases are TGTGCCAGCAGCCCCCGGACAGGCACGCAGTATTTT. It codes for CASSPRTGTQYF.

The chain recombines TRBV7-4 with TRBJ2-7, with TRBD1 matching 8 bases. The CDR3 is 15 amino acids. With 4 bases clipped from V and 2 bases from J, the junction kept 7 bases outside the gene matches. Germline CDR1 and CDR2: SGHVT and SQSDAQ. Here the CDR3 DNA reads TGTGCCAGCAGCTCCCGGACAGGGTACCCCTACGAGCAGTACTTC. Residues: CASSSRTGYPYEQYF.